One sample yielded the 26 T cell receptor beta chains listed below, sequenced in a study of blood T cell repertoires in COVID-19. TCRdb's copy holds only in-frame clones and misses some; the assay was immunoSEQ multiplex PCR. The profile covers about 210,000 clones, with 81% appearing a single time and roughly 8.7% taken by the ten largest. Material for sequencing was PBMCs or T cells enriched from blood (not recorded which). The receptors here all came from a man aged 40-49 years who had recovered from COVID-19.

The CDR3 loop is CASSSPVFSGPDEQYF. The CDR3, as DNA: TGTGCCAGCAGTTCCCCCGTTTTTAGCGGGCCGGACGAGCAGTACTTC. The genes are TRBV6-5 and TRBJ2-7, with 7 bases identical to TRBD2. The V and J ends lost 4 bases and 5 bases, in that order; junction bases with no gene match: 14. This CDR3 is 16 amino acids long. CDR1 is MNHEY and CDR2 is SVGAGI in the germline V gene.

The chain couples TRBV19 to TRBJ2-7, with D maybe TRBD2 (6 bases). The V gene lost 1 base and the J gene lost 2 bases, with 6 bases spanning the gap. The CDR3 is made up of 13 amino acids. Germline V gives CDR1 LNHDA, CDR2 SQIVND (reference sequence). The CDR3 sequence: CASSIAGAYEQYF. The CDR3 DNA follows: TGTGCCAGTAGTATAGCGGGAGCCTACGAGCAGTACTTC.

This clone was counted a single time. The V gene is TRBV5-1, the J gene TRBJ2-5; 8 bases are a match to TRBD1. Trimming removed 0 bases from V and 6 bases from J; junction bases left unmatched: 10. The germline gives CDR1 SGHRS, CDR2 YFSETQ. The CDR3 consists of 16 residues. The CDR3 DNA sequence: TGCGCCAGCAGCTTGGTAGCCAGGGGGCTGGGGAAGACCCAGTACTTC. Amino acids: CASSLVARGLGKTQYF.

This chain joins TRBV12-1 and TRBJ2-2; TRBD1 reflects the table's D call only, with no check against the DNA. TRBV12-1 is given as a pseudogene. The CDR3 totals 14 residues. The CDR3 reads CASSWAKSAGELFF. The DNA for the CDR3 is TGTGCCAGCAGCTGGGCCAAATCGGCCGGGGAGCTGTTTTTT.

The genes are TRBV30 and TRBJ1-1; 7 nucleotides align to TRBD1. The CDR3 covers 15 residues. V was clipped by 0 bases and J by 1 base; unmatched bases: 5. Germline V gene sequence: CDR1 GTSNPN, CDR2 SVGIG (reference sequence). CDR3 protein: CAWSVQGFANTEAFF. CDR3 bases: TGTGCCTGGAGTGTACAGGGGTTCGCGAACACTGAAGCTTTCTTT. Looking up the rest from reference TRBV30 and TRBJ1-1 gives the full variable domain: SQTIHQWPATLVQPVGSPLSLECTVEGTSNPNLYWYRQAAGRGLQLLFYSVGIGQISSEVPQNLSASRPQDRQFILSSKKLLLSDSGFYLCAWSVQGFANTEAFFGQGTRLTVV.

The rearrangement uses TRBV19 and TRBJ2-3, with TRBD1 as a possible D gene (6 bases). The CDR3 length is 16 residues. Trimming stripped 4 bases from V and 3 bases from J, with 17 bases between. Germline V gene sequence: CDR1 LNHDA, CDR2 SQIVND (reference sequence). In DNA, the CDR3 is TGTGCCAGTAGTAATAGCCCCACAGGGTTAACAGATACGCAGTATTTT. As protein: CASSNSPTGLTDTQYF.

This clone was seen repeatedly, ten times or more. The chain is built from TRBV5-1 and TRBJ1-5; D not certain. The CDR3 sequence is 14 residues long. The ends were cut back, 0 bases at V and 4 bases at J, with 8 bases in the middle. The germline gives CDR1 SGHRS, CDR2 YFSETQ. As DNA, the CDR3 is TGCGCCAGCAGCTTGGTATCCGGGAATCAGCCCCAGCATTTT. Protein sequence: CASSLVSGNQPQHF.

In its sample, this clone was seen a few times. This rearrangement joins TRBV2 to TRBJ2-7, with 9 positions matching TRBD1. Trimming at V came to 6 bases and at J to 5 bases, leaving 11 bases not matched to a gene. The CDR3 consists of 15 residues. CDR1 is SNHLY and CDR2 is FYNNEI in the germline V gene. CDR3: CASRRLGTGRNEQYF. CDR3 nucleotide sequence: TGTGCCAGCAGAAGACTCGGGACAGGGCGAAACGAGCAGTACTTC.

This chain joins TRBV3-1 (or the pseudogene TRBV3-2) and TRBJ1-4; D remains ambiguous. Trimming took off 4 bases at V and 13 bases at J, with 13 bases between the two ends. The CDR3 has 12 residues. CDR1 is LGHDT, CDR2 YNNKEL, per germline (reference sequence). CDR3 in amino acids: CASSLSTNTLFF. In DNA form, the CDR3 reads TGTGCCAGCAGCCTTTCTACTAATACACTGTTTTTT.

This clone was counted between two and nine times. The DNA of the CDR3 is TGTGCCAGCAGTCCCGCCGGGGAGCTGTTTTTT. Translated: CASSPAGELFF. This chain uses TRBV12-3 or TRBV12-4 with TRBJ2-2; the D is unclear. This CDR3 is built from 11 residues. The ends were cut back, 5 bases at V and 6 bases at J, with 4 bases in the middle.

This sequence joins TRBV19 and TRBJ2-2; 9 positions agree with TRBD2. There are 18 residues in the CDR3. From germline, CDR1 is LNHDA and CDR2 SQIVND (reference sequence). V shed 6 bases, J shed 0 bases, and the junction held 11 bases outside the gene matches. The DNA of the CDR3 is TGTGCCAGTAGCCGACTTCCGGGACTAGCTGCGAACACCGGGGAGCTGTTTTTT. Amino acid sequence: CASSRLPGLAANTGELFF.

The count of this clone is one. This chain links TRBV11-2 with TRBJ1-1; D perhaps matches TRBD1 (5 bases). The CDR3 has 14 residues. Looked up from germline, CDR1 is SGHAT and CDR2 is FQNNGV. V lost 3 bases to trimming and J lost 1 base, with 9 bases between them. The CDR3 loop is CASSFGAGNTEAFF. DNA of the CDR3: TGTGCCAGCAGCTTTGGGGCCGGGAACACTGAAGCTTTCTTT.

This clone was recorded a few times. The rearrangement uses TRBV19 and TRBJ1-2; TRBD1 matches at 10 bases. Germline CDR1 is LNHDA and CDR2 is SQIVND (reference sequence). The trim removed 4 bases at V and 8 bases at J, leaving 7 bases unmatched. This CDR3 comprises 14 residues. The CDR3 spells CASSTRQGARGYTF. DNA of the CDR3: TGTGCCAGTAGTACCCGACAGGGGGCGCGGGGCTACACCTTC.

The chain is built from TRBV5-1 and TRBJ1-2; 7 bases map to TRBD1. Germline values: CDR1 SGHRS, CDR2 YFSETQ. The length of the CDR3 is 15 residues. J gave up 0 bases and V 5 bases, and 7 bases lay outside the gene matches. CDR3 sequence (DNA): TGCGCCAGCAGACGAGGACAGGACCCTAACTATGGCTACACCTTC. Amino acid sequence: CASRRGQDPNYGYTF.

The rearrangement links TRBV10-2 to TRBJ2-5; D gene uncertain. Germline loops: CDR1 WSHSY, CDR2 SAAADI. The CDR3 covers 14 residues. Trimming shortened V by 2 bases and J by 5 bases, and 12 bases separated the two germline ends. The CDR3 reads CASSEQPPGETQYF. Here the CDR3 DNA reads TGCGCCAGCAGTGAGCAGCCGCCCGGGGAGACCCAGTACTTC.

V usage is TRBV14 and J usage is TRBJ2-1; 10 positions match TRBD2. This CDR3 has 17 amino acids. CDR1 and CDR2 from the germline V gene are SGHDN and FVKESK. V lost 7 bases and J lost 10; bases outside the gene matches: 19. The CDR3 region has the DNA TGTGCCAGCAACCGACATATAGCGGGAGGAATCAATTTAGAGCAGTTCTTC. It yields the protein CASNRHIAGGINLEQFF.

The chain couples TRBV6-2 or TRBV6-3 to TRBJ1-3; 8 bases are a match to TRBD1. CDR1 and CDR2 (germline): MNHEY, SVGEGT. The CDR3 spans 14 residues. The V and J ends lost 2 bases and 4 bases, in that order; junction bases with no gene match: 1. The CDR3 DNA reads TGTGCCAGCAGTTACGGACAGGGCGGAAACACCATATATTTT. Encoded protein: CASSYGQGGNTIYF.

The genes are TRBV28 and TRBJ2-7; perhaps TRBD2 as D (5 bases). The V end lost 1 base, the J end lost 3 bases, and 10 bases lay between the germline ends. This CDR3 spans 14 amino acids. Germline CDR1 reads MDHEN; CDR2 reads SYDVKM. CDR3 in DNA: TGTGCCAGCAGTTTATTTTCGGGGAGCTACGAGCAGTACTTC. Translating it yields CASSLFSGSYEQYF.

Turning to this clone: At one end, the junction sequence differs from germline, possibly due to a read error. V usage is TRBV29-1 and J usage is TRBJ2-2; perhaps TRBD1 as D (6 bases). CDR1 is SQVTM and CDR2 is ANQGSEA in the germline V gene. CDR3 length equals 15 residues. CDR3 in DNA: TGCAGCGCTGAAAGGGGGTCAGGGCACACCGGGGAGCTGTTTTTT. Residues: CSAERGSGHTGELFF.

The chain employs TRBV27 and TRBJ2-3; 10 bases map to TRBD1. Germline CDR1 and CDR2: MNHEY and SMNVEV (reference sequence). The CDR3 consists of 14 residues. The V and J ends lost 5 bases and 7 bases, in that order; junction bases with no gene match: 6. The DNA of the CDR3 is TGTGCCAGCAGTCCCGGGACAGGGGTGTATACGCAGTATTTT. Protein sequence: CASSPGTGVYTQYF.

The V call is TRBV13, the J call TRBJ2-5; D not certain. CDR3 length: 11 amino acids. V dropped 3 bases and J dropped 4 bases, with 3 bases sitting between them. In germline, CDR1 is PRHDT, CDR2 FYEKMQ (reference sequence). The chain's CDR3 is CASSLRETQYF. In nucleotides, the CDR3 is TGTGCCAGCAGCTTGCGAGAGACCCAGTACTTC.

This clone turned up a few times. The rearrangement uses TRBV3-1 (or the pseudogene TRBV3-2) and TRBJ2-3; 13 bases align to TRBD2. This CDR3 has 16 amino acids. Losses at the gene ends were 5 bases for V and 2 bases for J; bases not matched to a gene: 4. Germline values: CDR1 LGHDT, CDR2 YNNKEL (reference sequence). CDR3 DNA sequence: TGTGCCAGCAGCTTGGGACTAGCGGGATTCACAGATACGCAGTATTTT. Its translation is CASSLGLAGFTDTQYF.

V usage is TRBV27 and J usage is TRBJ1-3, with 7 nucleotides matching TRBD1. CDR1 and CDR2 from the germline V gene are MNHEY and SMNVEV (reference sequence). The V and J ends lost 5 bases and 3 bases, in that order; junction bases with no gene match: 7. The CDR3 loop spans 15 amino acids. Here the CDR3 reads CASSPGQSRGNTIYF. DNA for the CDR3: TGTGCCAGCAGTCCGGGACAGAGCCGTGGAAACACCATATATTTT.

The rearrangement links TRBV5-1 to TRBJ1-2; tentative D call: TRBD1 (6 bases). Germline lookup yields CDR1 SGHRS and CDR2 YFSETQ. The CDR3 runs 16 residues. Deletions cut 1 base from V and 2 bases from J, with 15 bases between. The chain's CDR3 is CASSLSSGTQNYGYTF. CDR3 coding DNA: TGCGCCAGCAGCTTGAGTTCAGGGACACAGAACTATGGCTACACCTTC.

This clone was detected many times. As DNA, the CDR3 is TGTGCCAGTACCGAAAGGGCAGGGGACGAGCAGTACTTC. Translation: CASTERAGDEQYF. J is TRBJ2-7 and V is TRBV19, with a weak D call TRBD1 (6 bases). The CDR3 contains 13 residues. The germline V and J ends were trimmed by 7 bases and 5 bases, with 15 bases remaining between them. CDR1 and CDR2 (germline): LNHDA, SQIVND (reference sequence).

V and J are TRBV5-1 and TRBJ2-5, with D possibly matching TRBD1 (5 bases). The germline V gene has CDR1 SGHRS and CDR2 YFSETQ. The CDR3 sequence is 13 residues long. V was shortened by 8 bases and J by 5 bases, with 16 bases between the two germline ends. CDR3 residues: CASNPGIEETQYF. CDR3 bases: TGCGCCAGTAATCCAGGGATCGAGGAGACCCAGTACTTC.